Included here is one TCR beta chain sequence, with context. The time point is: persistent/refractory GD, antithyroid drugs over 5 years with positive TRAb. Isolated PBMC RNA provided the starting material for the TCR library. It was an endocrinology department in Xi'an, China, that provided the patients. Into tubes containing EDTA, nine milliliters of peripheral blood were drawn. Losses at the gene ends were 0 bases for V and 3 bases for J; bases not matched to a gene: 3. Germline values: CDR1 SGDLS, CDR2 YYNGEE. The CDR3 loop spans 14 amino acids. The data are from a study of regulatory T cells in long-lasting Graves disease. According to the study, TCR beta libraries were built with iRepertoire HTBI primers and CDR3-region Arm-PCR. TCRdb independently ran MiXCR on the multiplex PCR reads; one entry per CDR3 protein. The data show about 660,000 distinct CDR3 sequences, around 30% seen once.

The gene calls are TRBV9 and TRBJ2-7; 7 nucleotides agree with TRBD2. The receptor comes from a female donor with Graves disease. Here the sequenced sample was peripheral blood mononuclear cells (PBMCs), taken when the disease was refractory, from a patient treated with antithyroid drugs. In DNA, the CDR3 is TGTGCCAGCAGCGTAGCTAGCGGTCACTACGAGCAGTACTTC. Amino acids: CASSVASGHYEQYF. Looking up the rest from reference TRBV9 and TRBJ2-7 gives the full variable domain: DSGVTQTPKHLITATGQRVTLRCSPRSGDLSVYWYQQSLDQGLQFLIQYYNGEERAKGNILERFSAQQFPDLHSELNLSSLELGDSALYFCASSVASGHYEQYFGPGTRLTVT.